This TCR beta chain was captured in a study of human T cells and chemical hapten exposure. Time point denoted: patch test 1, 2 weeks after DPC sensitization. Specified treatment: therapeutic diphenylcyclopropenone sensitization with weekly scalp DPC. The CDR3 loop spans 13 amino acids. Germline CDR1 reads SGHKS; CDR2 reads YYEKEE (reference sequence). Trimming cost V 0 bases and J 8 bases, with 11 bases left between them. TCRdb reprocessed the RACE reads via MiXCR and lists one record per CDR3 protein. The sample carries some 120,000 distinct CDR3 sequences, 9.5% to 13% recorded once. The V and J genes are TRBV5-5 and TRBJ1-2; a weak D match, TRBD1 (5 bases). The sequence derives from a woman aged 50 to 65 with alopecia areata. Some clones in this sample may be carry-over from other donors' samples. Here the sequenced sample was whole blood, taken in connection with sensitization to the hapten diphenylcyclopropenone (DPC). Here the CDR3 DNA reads TGTGCCAGCAGCTTGGGGCAGGGCAGAGGCTACACCTTC. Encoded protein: CASSLGQGRGYTF.